The 18 T cell receptor beta chains below all came from one sample that was sequenced in a study of T cells in localized non-small cell lung cancer. Sequencing used immunoSEQ multiplex PCR; TCRdb keeps in-frame clones, though not all of them. There are roughly 72,000 clones in the sample; roughly 90% occur only once, and 21% lies in the top ten. Material: peripheral blood, obtained before any cancer treatment. The source of these receptors is a male donor aged 60 or over with stage III squamous cell lung carcinoma.

This clone has a handful of counts. The chain recombines TRBV27 with TRBJ2-3, with 10 bases aligning to TRBD1. The junction had 7 bases not matched to a gene; V was cut back by 5 bases and J by 2 bases. CDR1 MNHEY and CDR2 SMNVEV come from the germline V gene (reference sequence). The length of the CDR3 is 16 residues. CDR3 DNA sequence: TGTGCCAGCAGTAACCGGGACAGGGGATTCACAGATACGCAGTATTTT. It codes for CASSNRDRGFTDTQYF.

The CDR3 region has the DNA TGTGCCAGCAGTCACAGGAGGCGCGGCTATTTT. It yields the protein CASSHRRRGYF. The gene calls are TRBV6-6 and TRBJ2-3; D may be TRBD1 or TRBD2 (5 bases each). V lost 5 bases and J 15 bases, leaving 15 bases between the germline ends. CDR3 length: 11 residues. From germline, CDR1 is MNHNY and CDR2 SVGAGI (reference sequence).

This chain connects TRBV7-6 to TRBJ2-3; D might be TRBD2 (6 bases). The CDR3 is 15 residues long. Looked up from germline, CDR1 is SGHVS and CDR2 is FNYEAQ. The ends were cut back, 4 bases at V and 6 bases at J, with 17 bases in the middle. CDR3 loop: CASSWSGTGPDTQYF. Written as DNA, the CDR3 is TGTGCCAGCAGCTGGTCCGGGACTGGGCCGGATACGCAGTATTTT.

In DNA, the CDR3 is TGTGCCAGCAGTTACTCGAAGAGGAGAAAAGGATACAATGAGCAGTTCTTC. It codes for CASSYSKRRKGYNEQFF. The J gene is TRBJ2-1, the V gene TRBV6-8, with D uncertain. This CDR3 spans 17 amino acids. Germline CDR1 reads MNHGY; CDR2 reads SAAAGT. V lost 0 bases and J lost 4, with 16 bases in between.

The V gene is TRBV14, the J gene TRBJ1-5; a weak D match, TRBD1 (6 bases). V was shortened by 4 bases and J by 6 bases, with 10 bases between the two germline ends. Looked up from germline, CDR1 is SGHDN and CDR2 is FVKESK. The CDR3 runs 13 residues. For the CDR3, the DNA is TGTGCCAGCAGCCTTGGACAGCTTCAGCCCCAGCATTTT. The encoded protein is CASSLGQLQPQHF.

This clone came up once. This chain connects TRBV7-2 to TRBJ2-7; D remains unclear. The germline V and J ends were trimmed by 1 base and 3 bases, with 13 bases remaining between them. The germline V gene encodes CDR1 SGHTA and CDR2 FQGNSA. The length of the CDR3 is 15 residues. The CDR3 DNA reads TGTGCCAGCAGCTTAGAGCCCCAGGCTTACTACGAGCAGTACTTC. It yields the protein CASSLEPQAYYEQYF.

The chain joins TRBV15 to TRBJ2-1; D call uncertain. Trimming shortened V by 0 bases and J by 7 bases, and 7 bases separated the two germline ends. The CDR3 sequence is 13 residues long. Germline lookup yields CDR1 LNHNV and CDR2 YYDKDF (reference sequence). CDR3: CATSRDFRNEQFF. The CDR3 nucleotides are TGTGCCACCAGCAGAGATTTTAGAAATGAGCAGTTCTTC.

In the case of this clone: The same CDR3 arises from other DNA sequences in this sample as well. The chain links TRBV5-8 to TRBJ1-5; TRBD1 agrees at 8 bases. Trimming removed 7 bases from V and 0 bases from J; junction bases left unmatched: 6. The CDR3 consists of 15 residues. CDR1 and CDR2 (germline): SGHTS, YDEGEE. The CDR3: CASSDRVNSNQPQHF. CDR3 in DNA: TGTGCCAGCTCGGACAGGGTGAATAGCAATCAGCCCCAGCATTTT.

V usage is TRBV11-3 and J usage is TRBJ1-6; the D gene is possibly TRBD1 (5 bases). From germline, CDR1 is SGHNT and CDR2 YENEEA. The V end was cut by 4 bases, the J end by 5 bases, with 6 bases between. This CDR3 has 13 residues. The CDR3 region is CASSSGDNSPLHF. The CDR3 coding sequence is TGTGCCAGCAGCTCGGGGGATAATTCACCCCTCCACTTT.

This chain uses TRBV7-6 with TRBJ2-3, with 11 bases matching TRBD1. The CDR3 is 16 residues long. Trimming cost V 5 bases and J 4 bases; bases outside gene matches: 8. Per germline, CDR1 SGHVS and CDR2 FNYEAQ. The CDR3 nucleotides are TGTGCCAGCAGCCTGGGACAGGGGGTAGGTGCAGATACGCAGTATTTT. Translated, it gives CASSLGQGVGADTQYF.

The chain employs TRBV12-5 and TRBJ1-6; unclear D gene. The CDR3 has 11 residues. The V and J ends lost 4 bases and 5 bases respectively, with 0 bases between them. Germline values: CDR1 LGHNT, CDR2 FRNRAP. Here the CDR3 reads CASGYNSPLHF. The CDR3 region has the DNA TGTGCTAGTGGTTATAATTCACCCCTCCACTTT.

This clone has only a few counts. The chain links TRBV6-5 to TRBJ2-5; no clear D gene. V shed 5 bases and J shed 1 base, with 11 bases lying between them. Germline values: CDR1 MNHEY, CDR2 SVGAGI. The CDR3 contains 14 residues. CDR3 residues: CASSRTQVQETQYF. DNA for the CDR3: TGTGCCAGCAGTCGAACTCAAGTCCAAGAGACCCAGTACTTC.

The table lists this clone with a few counts. This sequence joins TRBV4-3 and TRBJ2-7, with a weak D call TRBD1 (5 bases). The CDR3 spans 16 residues. CDR1 is LGHNA, CDR2 YSLEER, per germline. Trimming took off 5 bases at V and 2 bases at J, with 19 bases between the two ends. Here the CDR3 DNA reads TGCGCCAGCAGCTCGGCCATAGGGGTCCCAACCTACGAGCAGTACTTC. The encoded protein is CASSSAIGVPTYEQYF.

The chain links TRBV19 to TRBJ2-5; TRBD1 matches 8 bases. In germline, CDR1 is LNHDA, CDR2 SQIVND (reference sequence). CDR3 length: 17 residues. J lost 5 bases, V lost 1 base, and 12 bases had no gene match. The CDR3 bases are TGTGCCAGTAGTATAGCGTCACTCGCAGGGGGCCGGGAGACCCAGTACTTC. Amino acids: CASSIASLAGGRETQYF.

This clone was seen once. V is TRBV6-4 and J is TRBJ2-1; 9 bases align to TRBD1. V was clipped by 6 bases and J by 8 bases; unmatched bases: 8. This CDR3 is built from 14 residues. CDR1 MRHNA and CDR2 SNTAGT come from the germline V gene. The CDR3 DNA is TGTGCCAGCAGCGTACAGGGGGCGTGGGATGAGCAGTTCTTC. Residues: CASSVQGAWDEQFF.

J is TRBJ2-7 and V is TRBV6-1; 10 bases fit TRBD1. J was trimmed by 6 bases and V by 6 bases; bases with no gene match: 11. This CDR3 comprises 15 residues. CDR1 is MNHNS, CDR2 SASEGT, per germline. The CDR3 here is CASRYGQGGTGEQYV. CDR3 DNA sequence: TGTGCCAGCAGATATGGACAGGGGGGAACCGGCGAGCAGTACGTC.

The chain links TRBV7-2 to TRBJ2-3, with a tentative D call TRBD2 (6 bases). V was shortened by 1 base and J by 4 bases, with 9 bases between the two germline ends. This CDR3 region has 14 residues. Germline assignment: CDR1 SGHTA and CDR2 FQGNSA. The CDR3 region is CASSLGRGADTQYF. DNA for the CDR3: TGTGCCAGCAGCTTAGGGAGGGGCGCAGATACGCAGTATTTT.

This clone has a single count. The chain is built from TRBV12-5 and TRBJ1-4, with TRBD1 matching over 8 bases. Germline V gives CDR1 LGHNT, CDR2 FRNRAP. The J segment lost 1 base and the V segment lost 1 base, leaving 14 bases of the junction unmatched. The CDR3 covers 20 residues. The CDR3 region is CASGLAVGQGPPLTNEKLFF. Here the CDR3 DNA reads TGTGCTAGTGGTTTGGCAGTCGGACAGGGCCCGCCTTTAACTAATGAAAAACTGTTTTTT. The full variable domain, in which reference TRBV12-5 and TRBJ1-4 provide the parts outside the CDR3, is DARVTQTPRHKVTEMGQEVTMRCQPILGHNTVFWYRQTMMQGLELLAYFRNRAPLDDSGMPKDRFSAEMPDATLATLKIQPSEPRDSAVYFCASGLAVGQGPPLTNEKLFFGSGTQLSVL.